These T cell receptor beta chains were read from a single sample in a study of response to subunit inactivated influenza vaccine. MiXCR, run by TCRdb on the RT-PCR reads, gives a single entry per CDR3 protein. The table lists 250,000 to 350,000 distinct CDR3 sequences, around 20% of them singletons, with about 9.3% in the top ten. The sequences come from PBMCs from blood, collected less than 22 months after vaccination. All receptors derive from a man between 50 and 69 years old who received an inactivated influenza vaccine. Both conserved end residues are trimmed from each CDR3.

v_gene,len,j_gene,CDR3aa
TRBV25-1,13,TRBJ2-1,ASSESGLTHSEQF
TRBV20-1,13,TRBJ1-5,SARRAGGAGQPQH
TRBV11-2,16,TRBJ2-5,ASSPGLAGEPRQETQY
TRBV6-2/TRBV6-3,12,TRBJ2-1,ASKRDLAYNEQF
TRBV12-3/TRBV12-4,11,TRBJ2-5,ASSQQLQETQY
TRBV19,17,TRBJ2-1,ASSTGTGGLTSSYNEQF
TRBV15,15,TRBJ2-4,ATSRSRSLAGGNIQY
TRBV20-1,12,TRBJ1-2,SARSPEGYYGYT
TRBV7-3,12,TRBJ2-3,ASSPGLAGYTQY
TRBV28,12,TRBJ2-6,ASSQNRGANVLT
TRBV4-1,12,TRBJ2-1,ASSQSDRVYEKF
TRBV12-3/TRBV12-4,10,TRBJ1-5,ASTGTGQPQH
TRBV29-1,9,TRBJ1-2,SVEPGKGYT
TRBV6-1,13,TRBJ2-3,ASSRQGATTDTQY
TRBV6-1,12,TRBJ2-7,ASSEAPGQAEQY
TRBV2,12,TRBJ2-7,ASNPRTDSYEQY
TRBV12-3/TRBV12-4,11,TRBJ1-1,ASVSWSVAEAF
TRBV12-3/TRBV12-4,9,TRBJ2-2,ASSQLGELF
TRBV6-1,10,TRBJ2-7,ASVRGLYEQY
TRBV23-1,13,TRBJ2-1,ASSVAGDSYNEQF
TRBV20-1,10,TRBJ1-5,GYNRGSQPQH
TRBV7-8,15,TRBJ2-5,ASSSSRGELAEETQY
TRBV29-1,13,TRBJ2-6,SVITASRGANVLT
TRBV19,9,TRBJ1-1,AIHNGVQAF
TRBV12-3/TRBV12-4,12,TRBJ2-5,ASRSTGGQETQY
TRBV4-3,13,TRBJ1-3,ASSQDRVTGNTIY
TRBV10-2,14,TRBJ2-7,ASRRTTGAYSYEQY
TRBV5-1,14,TRBJ2-1,ASSLGPPRGDNEQF
TRBV6-5,13,TRBJ2-7,ASSSRLAGVYEQY